The present entry profiles one T cell receptor (beta chain) with its context. Its antigen remains unidentified. Using a J-beta primer mix together with a sample-barcoded 5' primer, a second PCR was run for roughly 6 to 11 cycles. TCRdb reanalysed the 5' RACE reads using MiXCR and keeps one entry per CDR3 protein. The top ten hold 7.9% of the sample, which has about 1,500,000 distinct CDR3 sequences, around 42% seen once. This entry belongs to a study of blood T cells in healthy people across ages. Study context: With template switching, about one barcoded beta molecule was captured per two T cells.

Points from the study as a whole: Greater diversity and more naive CD4+ cells were seen in long-lived donors than in aged donors. There was no known CMV status for donors, so expanded clonotype changes were possibly confounded. TCR beta diversity, measured per million T cells, fell in a roughly linear way with age.

The clonotype comes from a young woman in good health. Material: blood.

The DNA of the CDR3 is TGCGCCAGCAGCCAAGATCTTGGGGGGACAGGTCCAACCTACGAGCAGTACTTC. This encodes CASSQDLGGTGPTYEQYF. This sequence joins TRBV4-1 and TRBJ2-7; 8 bases map to TRBD1. Looked up from germline, CDR1 is MGHRA and CDR2 is YSYEKL. The V and J ends lost 0 bases and 2 bases, in that order; junction bases with no gene match: 12. This CDR3 comprises 18 residues.